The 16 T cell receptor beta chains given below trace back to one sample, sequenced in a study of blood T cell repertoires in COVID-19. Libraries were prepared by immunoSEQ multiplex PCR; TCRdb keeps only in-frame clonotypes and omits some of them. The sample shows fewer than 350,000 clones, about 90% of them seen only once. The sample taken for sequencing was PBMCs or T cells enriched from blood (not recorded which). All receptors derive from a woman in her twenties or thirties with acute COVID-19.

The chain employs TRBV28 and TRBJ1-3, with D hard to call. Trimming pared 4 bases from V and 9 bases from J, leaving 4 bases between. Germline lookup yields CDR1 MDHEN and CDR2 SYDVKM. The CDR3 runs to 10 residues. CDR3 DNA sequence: TGTGCCAGCAGTTCCTCCACCATATATTTT. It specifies CASSSSTIYF.

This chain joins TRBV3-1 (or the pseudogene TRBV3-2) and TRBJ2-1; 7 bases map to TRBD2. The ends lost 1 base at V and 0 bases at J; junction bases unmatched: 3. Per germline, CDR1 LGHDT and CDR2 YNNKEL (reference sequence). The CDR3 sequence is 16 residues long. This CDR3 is CASSQGLADSYNEQFF. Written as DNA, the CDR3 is TGTGCCAGCAGCCAAGGGCTAGCGGACTCCTACAATGAGCAGTTCTTC.

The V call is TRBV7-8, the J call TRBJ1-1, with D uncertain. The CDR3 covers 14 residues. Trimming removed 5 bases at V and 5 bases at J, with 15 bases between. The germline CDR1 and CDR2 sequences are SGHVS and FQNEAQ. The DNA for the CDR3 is TGTGCCAGCAGCCCGGGATTCGTAGGGACTGAAGCTTTCTTT. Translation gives CASSPGFVGTEAFF.

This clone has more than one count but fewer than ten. The CDR3: CASSQSVFNTEAFF. The DNA of the CDR3 is TGCGCCAGCAGTCAATCCGTTTTCAACACTGAAGCTTTCTTT. The chain combines TRBV23-1 with TRBJ1-1; D unresolved. TRBV23-1 is an ORF, with its function uncertain. V dropped 0 bases and J dropped 2 bases, with 7 bases sitting between them. CDR3 size: 14 residues.

CDR3 DNA: TGTGCCAGCAGCGCACGAGACCCCAGGGCGCAGACTAATGAAAAACTGTTTTTT. Translated: CASSARDPRAQTNEKLFF. V gene TRBV27 combines with J gene TRBJ1-4, with a weak D call TRBD1 (5 bases). Germline CDR1 MNHEY, CDR2 SMNVEV (reference sequence). V gave up 6 bases and J gave up 2 bases, with 22 bases separating them. The CDR3 has 18 residues.

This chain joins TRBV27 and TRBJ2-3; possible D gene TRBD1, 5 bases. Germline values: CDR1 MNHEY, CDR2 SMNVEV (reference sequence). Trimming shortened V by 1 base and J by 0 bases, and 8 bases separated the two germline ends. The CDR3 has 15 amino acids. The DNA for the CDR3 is TGTGCCAGCAGTTTATACCGGACAAGCACAGATACGCAGTATTTT. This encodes CASSLYRTSTDTQYF.

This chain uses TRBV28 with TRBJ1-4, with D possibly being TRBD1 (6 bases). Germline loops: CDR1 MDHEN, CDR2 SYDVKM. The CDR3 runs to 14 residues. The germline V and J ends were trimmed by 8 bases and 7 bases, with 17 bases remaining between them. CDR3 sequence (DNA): TGTGCCAGCGGGTCGGGGGGCGCAGGTGAAAAACTGTTTTTT. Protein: CASGSGGAGEKLFF.

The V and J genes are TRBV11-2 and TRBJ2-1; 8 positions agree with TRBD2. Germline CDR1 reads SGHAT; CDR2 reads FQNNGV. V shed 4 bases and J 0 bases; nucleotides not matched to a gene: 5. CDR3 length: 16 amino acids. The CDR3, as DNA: TGTGCCAGCAGCTCCCAGCGGGGGAGCTCCTACAATGAGCAGTTCTTC. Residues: CASSSQRGSSYNEQFF.

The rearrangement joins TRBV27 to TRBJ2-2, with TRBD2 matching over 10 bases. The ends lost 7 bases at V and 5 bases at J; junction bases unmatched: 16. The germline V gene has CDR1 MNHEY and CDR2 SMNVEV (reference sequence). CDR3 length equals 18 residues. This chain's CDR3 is CASIKREGAGGPTGELFF. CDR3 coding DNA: TGTGCCAGCATCAAGAGGGAGGGAGCGGGAGGGCCAACCGGGGAGCTGTTTTTT.

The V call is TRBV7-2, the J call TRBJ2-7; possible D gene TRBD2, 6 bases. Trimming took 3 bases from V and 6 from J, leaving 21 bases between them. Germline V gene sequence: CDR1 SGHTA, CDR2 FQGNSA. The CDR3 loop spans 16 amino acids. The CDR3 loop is CASSLNERRVLTEQYF. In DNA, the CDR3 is TGTGCCAGCAGCTTGAATGAGAGGAGGGTTCTAACCGAGCAGTACTTC.

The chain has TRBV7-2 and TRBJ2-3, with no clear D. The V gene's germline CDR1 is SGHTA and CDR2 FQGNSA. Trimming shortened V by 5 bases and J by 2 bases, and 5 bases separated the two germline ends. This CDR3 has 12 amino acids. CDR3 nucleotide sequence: TGTGCCAGCAGCCCGTACACAGATACGCAGTATTTT. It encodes CASSPYTDTQYF.

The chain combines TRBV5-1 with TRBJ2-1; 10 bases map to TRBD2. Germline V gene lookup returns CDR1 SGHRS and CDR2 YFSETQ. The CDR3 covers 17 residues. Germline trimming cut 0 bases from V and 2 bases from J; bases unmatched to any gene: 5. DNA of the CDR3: TGCGCCAGCAGCTTGGATCCCGGGACTAGCGCCTACAATGAGCAGTTCTTC. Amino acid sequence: CASSLDPGTSAYNEQFF.

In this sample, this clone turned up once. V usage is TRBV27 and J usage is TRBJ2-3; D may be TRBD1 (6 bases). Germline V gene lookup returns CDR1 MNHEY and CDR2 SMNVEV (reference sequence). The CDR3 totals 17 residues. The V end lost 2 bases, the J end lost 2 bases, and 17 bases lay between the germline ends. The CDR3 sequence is CASSLVYATGDTDTQYF. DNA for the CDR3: TGTGCCAGCAGTTTAGTGTATGCGACAGGAGACACAGATACGCAGTATTTT.

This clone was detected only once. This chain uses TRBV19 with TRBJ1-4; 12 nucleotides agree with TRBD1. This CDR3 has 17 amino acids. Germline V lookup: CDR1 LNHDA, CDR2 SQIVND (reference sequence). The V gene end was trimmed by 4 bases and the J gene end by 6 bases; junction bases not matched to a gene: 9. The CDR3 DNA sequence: TGTGCCAGTAGTACCACAAAGGGACAGGGGGCGTATGAAAAACTGTTTTTT. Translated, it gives CASSTTKGQGAYEKLFF.

CDR3 sequence: CASSPGLAGYEQYF. The CDR3 DNA reads as TGTGCCAGCAGCCCGGGACTAGCGGGGTACGAGCAGTACTTC. V is TRBV4-2 and J is TRBJ2-7; 13 bases agree with TRBD2. This CDR3 spans 14 amino acids. J gave up 4 bases and V 4 bases, and 1 base lay outside the gene matches. Germline V gene lookup returns CDR1 LGHNA and CDR2 YNFKEQ.

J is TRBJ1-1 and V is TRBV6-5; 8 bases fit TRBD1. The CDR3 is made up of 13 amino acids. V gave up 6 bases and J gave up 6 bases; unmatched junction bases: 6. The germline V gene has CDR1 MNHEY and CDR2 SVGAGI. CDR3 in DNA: TGTGCCAGCAGCCGGACAGGGAGGGCTGAAGCTTTCTTT. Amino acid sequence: CASSRTGRAEAFF.